This T cell receptor (beta chain) comes out of a study of shared clonotypes between healthy human individuals. Background on the study: CD4 naive and CD4 memory each took three plates per donor, while CD8 naive took two and CD8 memory one.

The CDR3 sequence is 16 residues long. Trimming removed 5 bases at V and 0 bases at J, with 13 bases between. Germline CDR1 MDHEN, CDR2 SYDVKM. Deep-level assay runs were performed. Using immunoSEQ multiplex PCR, the repertoire was profiled, and TCRdb retains in-frame clones only, with some absent. Counted here are 2 million to 2.5 million clones, around 92% occurring once; the ten biggest clones make up approximately 0.39%. The sequence derives from a man in his late teens or twenties in good health. Some clones in this sample may be carry-over from other donors' samples. The V call is TRBV28, the J call TRBJ2-2; no reliable D call. What was sequenced was naive CD4+ T cells from PBMCs. The sample's subset: CD45RA+ positively selected. CDR3 nucleotide sequence: TGTGCCAGCAGTCCGGCAGGACCTTCGAACACCGGGGAGCTGTTTTTT. This sequence encodes CASSPAGPSNTGELFF.